A selection of T cell receptor beta chains follows, all from one sample in a study of T-cell reconstitution after alpha-beta-depleted transplantation in children. From the PCR reads, TCRdb called clonotypes with MiXCR, one entry per CDR3 protein. The sample records about 72,000 distinct CDR3 sequences, 5.5% to 7.5% being singletons. The sequences come from PBMCs from the stem cell graft donor, collected from the stem cell graft. These receptors originate from a human donor who donated a stem cell graft to a child with acute lymphoblastic leukemia. Both conserved end residues are part of each CDR3. A D gene is named only where the DNA matches it firmly. Clone size is stated in some rows and not others, as once, few, many or a class when expanded.

TRBJ2-1 | many | TRBV24-1 | TRBD2 | CATSAVGLAGYNEQFF | TGTGCCACCAGTGCCGTGGGACTAGCGGGGTACAATGAGCAGTTCTTC
TRBJ2-5 | many | TRBV7-6 | NA | CASSQLEGTQYF | TGTGCCAGCAGCCAGCTGGAGGGGACCCAGTACTTC
TRBJ2-1 | many | TRBV20-1 | NA | CSAPPGTRAYNEQFF | TGCAGTGCTCCACCCGGGACACGCGCATACAATGAGCAGTTCTTC
TRBJ1-6 | NA | TRBV19 | NA | CASSTGTTYNSPLHF | TGTGCCAGTAGTACAGGGACGACCTATAATTCACCCCTCCACTTT
TRBJ1-1 | NA | TRBV7-2 | NA | CASSLRGDRVNTEAFF | TGTGCCAGCAGCTTACGGGGGGATCGGGTGAACACTGAAGCTTTCTTT
TRBJ2-5 | NA | TRBV11-2 | NA | CASSPAGQPQETQYF | TGTGCCAGCAGCCCAGCGGGACAGCCGCAAGAGACCCAGTACTTC
TRBJ1-2 | many | TRBV4-1 | NA | CASSQDDSQRYGYTF | TGCGCCAGCAGCCAAGATGACAGCCAAAGATATGGCTACACCTTC
TRBJ1-2 | NA | TRBV4-3 | NA | CASSQDSNYGYTF | TGCGCCAGCAGCCAAGACAGTAACTATGGCTACACCTTC
TRBJ2-1 | many | TRBV6-2/TRBV6-3 | TRBD2 | CASTPWLAGGGEQFF | TGTGCCAGCACCCCTTGGCTAGCGGGGGGTGGTGAGCAGTTCTTC
TRBJ1-1 | NA | TRBV6-5 | TRBD1 | CASSHQGGNEAFF | TGTGCCAGCAGTCACCAGGGGGGAAATGAAGCTTTCTTT
TRBJ1-4 | many | TRBV20-1 | NA | CSARGVNDATNEKLFF | TGCAGTGCTAGAGGGGTAAACGATGCAACTAATGAAAAACTGTTTTTT
TRBJ1-2 | NA | TRBV28 | TRBD1 | CASSSQPTTGGDGYTF | TGTGCCAGCAGCTCTCAACCGACGACAGGGGGCGACGGCTACACCTTC
TRBJ1-3 | many | TRBV4-2 | NA | CASSQDGETYSGNTIYF | TGTGCCAGCAGCCAAGACGGGGAAACATACTCTGGAAACACCATATATTTT
TRBJ1-5 | NA | TRBV24-1 | NA | CATSDLSSSQPQHF | TGTGCCACCAGTGATTTGTCGTCCAGTCAGCCCCAGCATTTT
TRBJ1-2 | many | TRBV2 | NA | CASKLAPEGGYTF | TGTGCCAGCAAGTTGGCACCCGAGGGGGGCTACACCTTC
TRBJ2-3 | many | TRBV20-1 | NA | CSAGRGDSPFSTDTQYF | TGCAGTGCGGGCAGGGGCGACTCCCCCTTTAGCACAGATACGCAGTATTTT
TRBJ2-3 | many | TRBV7-2 | NA | CASSPLPGRGDTQYF | TGTGCCAGCAGCCCCCTGCCCGGTCGGGGAGATACGCAGTATTTT
TRBJ2-5 | NA | TRBV5-4 | NA | CASSFGGLEETQYF | TGTGCCAGCAGCTTTGGGGGGCTGGAGGAGACCCAGTACTTC
TRBJ1-1 | many | TRBV9 | NA | CASSGLNWRGENEAFF | TGTGCCAGCAGCGGGCTCAATTGGAGGGGAGAAAATGAAGCTTTCTTT
TRBJ1-2 | many | TRBV9 | NA | CASSVASGDYGYTF | TGTGCCAGCAGCGTAGCTTCAGGGGACTATGGCTACACCTTC
TRBJ2-1 | many | TRBV7-2 | NA | CASSLQRLAGQSYNEQFF | TGTGCCAGCAGCTTACAAAGATTAGCGGGACAGAGCTACAATGAGCAGTTCTTC
TRBJ1-1 | many | TRBV29-1 | NA | CSVEEASEAFF | TGCAGCGTTGAAGAAGCGAGTGAAGCTTTCTTT
TRBJ1-1 | many | TRBV4-1 | NA | CASSFDVNTEAFF | TGCGCCAGCAGCTTTGACGTGAACACTGAAGCTTTCTTT
TRBJ1-3 | many | TRBV29-1 | NA | CSVLEGSGNTIYF | TGCAGCGTTTTAGAGGGTTCTGGAAACACCATATATTTT
TRBJ2-5 | many | TRBV7-8 | TRBD2 | CASSGVSGGEETQYF | TGTGCCAGCAGCGGGGTTAGCGGGGGGGAAGAGACCCAGTACTTC